This T cell receptor beta chain stems from a study of T cells after yellow fever vaccination. As TCR cDNA was made by 5'RACE template switching, a universal primer site and UMIs were added. In TCRdb, the 5' RACE reads were re-called with MiXCR into one record per CDR3 protein. The sample records about 300,000 distinct CDR3 sequences, around 7% being singletons. This clonotype was counted a few times. Its antigen is as yet unknown. The CDR3 has 15 residues. V was shortened by 3 bases and J by 11 bases, with 22 bases between the two germline ends. In germline, CDR1 is MGHDK, CDR2 SYGVNS. Broader study findings: Booster sampling recovered most clones from primary vaccination (nearly 98% CD4, just over 85% CD8).

The genes are TRBV25-1 and TRBJ1-1; the D gene is possibly TRBD1 (6 bases). The clonotype originates from a man younger than 35 who received the YFV17D yellow fever vaccine. Specimen: PBMCs, collected more than 40 days after the first yellow fever vaccination. CDR3 protein: CASSDTTSGGVGAFF. In DNA, the CDR3 is TGTGCCAGCAGTGATACTACCTCCGGGGGCGTGGGTGCTTTCTTT. The full variable domain, with the rest looked up from reference TRBV25-1 and TRBJ1-1, is EADIYQTPRYLVIGTGKKITLECSQTMGHDKMYWYQQDPGMELHLIHYSYGVNSTEKGDLSSESTVSRIRTEHFPLTLESARPSHTSQYLCASSDTTSGGVGAFFGQGTRLTVV.